Listed below are T cell receptor beta chains from one sample, sequenced in a study of OX40 agonist ivuxolimab in advanced cancers. Sequencing used immunoSEQ multiplex PCR; TCRdb keeps in-frame clones, though not all of them. The table lists 90,000 to 95,000 clones, around 87% of them singletons. Sample: CD4+ or CD8+ T cells sorted from blood, taken in a trial of the OX40 agonist ivuxolimab. The receptors come from an adult with an advanced solid tumor such as melanoma, head and neck, liver or kidney cancer. Both conserved end residues are part of each CDR3. The order of the fields is J gene, clone size, D gene, V gene, CDR3 protein, CDR3 DNA. The D gene is left open where the match is weak. Part of the rows lack a size; the others show once, few, many or a class for expanded clones.

TRBJ2-5,NA,NA,TRBV11-2,CASSQTGRETQYF,TGTGCCAGCAGCCAGACTGGGAGGGAGACCCAGTACTTC
TRBJ1-1,NA,NA,TRBV4-3,CASSQGTANTEAFF,TGCGCCAGCAGCCAAGGGACAGCGAACACTGAAGCTTTCTTT
TRBJ1-2,NA,TRBD1,TRBV5-4,CASRRTGTGGGYGYTF,TGTGCCAGCAGACGTACCGGGACAGGGGGCGGATATGGCTACACCTTC
TRBJ1-5,NA,NA,TRBV28,CASSLASGGYSNQPQHF,TGTGCCAGCAGTTTAGCTTCGGGAGGGTATAGCAATCAGCCCCAGCATTTT
TRBJ2-1,once,TRBD2,TRBV10-2,CASTLAGYYNEQFF,TGCGCCAGCACGCTAGCGGGATACTACAATGAGCAGTTCTTC
TRBJ1-5,NA,NA,TRBV7-9,CASSLDSWGSESRQPQHF,TGTGCCAGCAGCTTAGATTCATGGGGATCGGAGTCACGGCAGCCCCAGCATTTT
TRBJ1-2,NA,NA,TRBV4-1,CASSQAGNYGYTF,TGCGCCAGCAGCCAAGCAGGGAACTATGGCTACACCTTC
TRBJ2-1,NA,TRBD1,TRBV11-3,CASSLTAQGAAEQFF,TGTGCCAGCAGCTTAACCGCACAGGGGGCGGCTGAGCAGTTCTTC
TRBJ1-1,NA,NA,TRBV25-1,CASSASRGNTEAFF,TGTGCCAGCAGTGCTAGCCGGGGGAACACTGAAGCTTTCTTT
TRBJ2-5,NA,TRBD1,TRBV28,CASSSGRTGMQTQYF,TGTGCCAGCAGTTCGGGTAGGACAGGGATGCAGACCCAGTACTTC
TRBJ1-4,few,TRBD1,TRBV4-3,CASSRGDRENEKLFF,TGCGCCAGCAGCCGAGGGGACAGGGAGAATGAAAAGCTGTTTTTT
TRBJ1-2,NA,NA,TRBV5-1,CASSLTKGQGYTF,TGCGCCAGCAGCTTGACGAAGGGGCAAGGCTACACCTTC
TRBJ1-1,once,TRBD1,TRBV27,CATKRPAQGETEAFF,TGTGCCACCAAAAGGCCGGCACAGGGGGAGACTGAAGCTTTCTTT
TRBJ1-1,NA,NA,TRBV20-1,CSASWNTEAFF,TGCAGTGCCAGCTGGAACACTGAAGCTTTCTTT
TRBJ2-5,few,TRBD1,TRBV7-7,CASSSSTKGAETQYF,TGTGCTAGCAGCTCCTCGACCAAGGGGGCAGAGACCCAGTACTTC
TRBJ2-1,once,TRBD2,TRBV5-8,CASSAAGASYNEQFF,TGTGCCAGCAGCGCAGCGGGAGCCTCCTACAATGAGCAGTTCTTC